These T cell receptor beta chains were read from a single sample in a study of blood T cell repertoires in COVID-19. The data were produced by immunoSEQ multiplex PCR, yet TCRdb's version contains in-frame clones alone and is incomplete. The sample lists 71,000 or so clones; roughly 87% were seen once. Material for sequencing was peripheral blood. These receptors all come from a man in his forties or fifties with acute or convalescent COVID-19. Each CDR3 is given with its conserved first and last residue. D genes are given only for firm matches. Clone sizes are given selectively: once, few, many, or a class where the clone is expanded.

v_call	j_call	d_call	clone_size	cdr3_length	cdr3_aa	cdr3_nt
TRBV10-3	TRBJ2-5	TRBD1	-	14	CAISEGTGEETQYF	TGTGCCATCAGTGAGGGGACAGGGGAAGAGACCCAGTACTTC
TRBV6-2/TRBV6-3	TRBJ1-6	-	few	14	CASSTTTYNSPLHF	TGTGCCAGCAGTACGACAACTTATAATTCACCCCTCCACTTT
TRBV12-3/TRBV12-4	TRBJ2-1	-	once	13	CASSPDSFHEQFF	TGTGCCAGCAGCCCGGACAGTTTTCATGAGCAGTTCTTC
TRBV4-2	TRBJ2-6	-	-	19	CASSRGVVAGSSGANVLTF	TGTGCCAGCAGCCGGGGGGTCGTGGCAGGAAGCTCTGGGGCCAACGTCCTGACTTTC
TRBV6-2/TRBV6-3	TRBJ1-5	TRBD1	-	16	CASSSRGTGGNQPQHF	TGTGCCAGCAGTTCCCGTGGGACAGGGGGCAATCAGCCCCAGCATTTT
TRBV7-9	TRBJ1-1	-	-	15	CASRGQVSMNTEAFF	TGTGCCAGCAGGGGGCAGGTATCCATGAACACTGAAGCTTTCTTT
TRBV10-3	TRBJ1-3	TRBD1	-	12	CAMQGAGNTIYF	TGTGCCATGCAGGGGGCTGGAAACACCATATATTTT
TRBV2	TRBJ1-4	TRBD1	-	15	CASNLDRVLNEKLFF	TGTGCCAGCAATCTAGACAGGGTTTTGAATGAAAAACTGTTTTTT
TRBV9	TRBJ1-3	-	few	14	CASSVAGSGNTIYF	TGTGCCAGCAGCGTAGCGGGCTCTGGAAACACCATATATTTT
TRBV4-1	TRBJ2-3	TRBD1	-	17	CASSQFPSGGASDTQYF	TGCGCCAGCAGCCAATTCCCCTCAGGGGGCGCTTCGGATACGCAGTATTTT
TRBV27	TRBJ2-7	-	once	13	CASSLEPTYEQYF	TGTGCCAGCAGTCTCGAGCCAACCTACGAGCAGTACTTC
TRBV3-1/TRBV3-2	TRBJ2-7	-	-	16	CASSPRAVALFYEQYF	TGTGCCAGCAGCCCCCGAGCCGTAGCTCTTTTCTACGAGCAGTACTTC
TRBV6-2/TRBV6-3	TRBJ1-6	-	-	16	CASSRLGGSRDSPLHF	TGTGCCAGCAGTCGCTTGGGGGGGTCTAGGGATTCACCCCTCCACTTT
TRBV7-9	TRBJ1-2	-	-	14	CASSLGTANYGYTF	TGTGCCAGCAGCTTAGGGACAGCTAACTATGGCTACACCTTC
TRBV5-1	TRBJ1-6	-	-	14	CASRGPGMNSPLHF	TGCGCCAGCAGGGGCCCCGGGATGAATTCACCCCTCCACTTT
TRBV3-1/TRBV3-2	TRBJ1-5	-	-	14	CASSQAHSNQPQHF	TGTGCCAGCAGCCAGGCTCATAGCAATCAGCCCCAGCATTTT
TRBV9	TRBJ2-2	-	-	17	CASSVAFSGGNTGELFF	TGTGCCAGCAGCGTAGCCTTCAGTGGAGGCAACACCGGGGAGCTGTTTTTT
TRBV5-1	TRBJ1-6	-	-	14	CASSSGQPNSPLHF	TGCGCCAGCAGCTCCGGACAGCCGAATTCACCCCTCCACTTT